The 12 T cell receptor beta chains given below trace back to one sample, sequenced in a study of T-cell reconstitution after alpha-beta-depleted transplantation in children. TCRbeta library preparation incorporated unique molecular identifiers. TCRdb reprocessed the PCR reads via MiXCR and lists one record per CDR3 protein. In the table there are fewer than 550,000 distinct CDR3 sequences, 16% of which are singletons. This material consisted of PBMCs, mostly from graft donor cells, taken 360 days after TCRalphabeta/CD19-depleted stem cell transplant. These receptors came from a boy in the first two years of life who had a stem cell transplant for Wiskott-Aldrich syndrome, so the T cells may come from the graft donor.

This clonotype turned up a few times. The chain recombines TRBV7-9 with TRBJ2-7, with D possibly TRBD2 on 6 matching bases. Trimming removed 0 bases at V and 5 bases at J, with 14 bases between. The CDR3 is 15 amino acids. CDR1 SEHNR and CDR2 FQNEAQ come from the germline V gene (reference sequence). The DNA for the CDR3 is TGTGCCAGCAGCTTAGCCAGGATTCGCGGGAACGAGCAGTACTTC. Its protein product is CASSLARIRGNEQYF. The full variable domain, its missing parts supplied by reference TRBV7-9 and TRBJ2-7, is DTGVSQNPRHKITKRGQNVTFRCDPISEHNRLYWYRQTLGQGPEFLTYFQNEAQLEKSRLLSDRFSAERPKGSFSTLEIQRTEQGDSAMYLCASSLARIRGNEQYFGPGTRLTVT.

This clonotype was seen repeatedly, ten times or more. V is TRBV29-1 and J is TRBJ2-7; tentatively, D is TRBD2 (5 bases). Trimming removed 4 bases from V and 1 base from J, with 11 bases in between. The CDR3 has 13 amino acids. CDR1 is SQVTM, CDR2 ANQGSEA, per germline. CDR3 in DNA: TGCAGCGTTGGCCCAGGACTTTCCTACGAGCAGTACTTC. It codes for CSVGPGLSYEQYF.

Only a few counts were recorded for this clonotype. The rearrangement links TRBV29-1 to TRBJ2-1; the match to TRBD2 covers 9 bases. The V gene's germline CDR1 is SQVTM and CDR2 ANQGSEA. Losses at the gene ends were 3 bases for V and 5 bases for J; bases not matched to a gene: 8. The CDR3 runs 15 residues. The CDR3 spells CSVDPGTSRNNEQFF. CDR3 DNA sequence: TGCAGCGTTGACCCCGGGACTAGCAGAAACAATGAGCAGTTCTTC.

Regarding this clonotype: This may come from a read error, since a much larger clone is one base off. This chain links TRBV12-3 or TRBV12-4 with TRBJ2-1, with 11 nucleotides matching TRBD2. The CDR3 has 19 residues. In nucleotides, the CDR3 is TGTACCAGCAGTCTACGTAGCGGGGGGGCGCTGAAAGGGCGCAATGAGCAGTTCTTC. Translated, it gives CTSSLRSGGALKGRNEQFF.

This clonotype appeared a few times. The chain is built from TRBV20-1 and TRBJ2-2; D remains unclear. V lost 2 bases, J lost 6 bases, and 10 bases lay in between. Germline CDR1 is DFQATT and CDR2 is SNEGSKA (reference sequence). This CDR3 comprises 13 residues. As DNA, the CDR3 is TGCAGTGCTAGACAATACGCCCCCGGGGAGCTGTTTTTT. Its translation: CSARQYAPGELFF.

This chain joins TRBV27 and TRBJ2-1; tentative D call: TRBD2 (6 bases). Trimming took off 4 bases at V and 4 bases at J, with 20 bases between the two ends. This CDR3 is 17 amino acids long. CDR1 is MNHEY, CDR2 SMNVEV, per germline (reference sequence). The CDR3 DNA is TGTGCCAGCAGTTCGCCCTCAACCGGGACTGGATACAATGAGCAGTTCTTC. Translated, it gives CASSSPSTGTGYNEQFF.

This clonotype appeared many times. The chain joins TRBV12-3 or TRBV12-4 to TRBJ2-1; 11 nucleotides line up with TRBD2. Losses at the gene ends were 7 bases for V and 7 bases for J; bases not matched to a gene: 9. The CDR3 is 15 residues long. CDR3 region: CASTTTSGGENEQFF. The CDR3 bases are TGTGCCAGCACCACCACTAGCGGGGGTGAGAATGAGCAGTTCTTC.

V usage is TRBV11-2 and J usage is TRBJ2-1; 14 bases agree with TRBD2. Trimming removed 5 bases from V and 8 bases from J; junction bases left unmatched: 14. The CDR3 is 18 amino acids. Per germline, CDR1 SGHAT and CDR2 FQNNGV. CDR3 amino acids: CASSRTSGRKGPLYEQFF. The CDR3 DNA follows: TGTGCCAGCAGCCGGACTAGCGGGAGGAAGGGGCCTCTCTATGAGCAGTTCTTC.

The V gene is TRBV6-5, the J gene TRBJ2-7; TRBD2 agrees at 8 bases. V was clipped by 2 bases and J by 6 bases; unmatched bases: 6. The germline V gene has CDR1 MNHEY and CDR2 SVGAGI. The CDR3 loop spans 14 amino acids. The DNA for the CDR3 is TGTGCCAGCAGTTACAACAGCGGGGGAGGCGAGCAGTACTTC. Protein: CASSYNSGGGEQYF.

This chain uses TRBV4-1 with TRBJ2-5; the match to TRBD2 covers 8 bases. Germline values: CDR1 MGHRA, CDR2 YSYEKL. This CDR3 spans 16 amino acids. Losses at the gene ends were 3 bases for V and 1 base for J; bases not matched to a gene: 7. This CDR3 reads CASSQARAGVQETQYF. The DNA for the CDR3 is TGCGCCAGCAGCCAGGCCAGAGCGGGGGTCCAAGAGACCCAGTACTTC.

J is TRBJ2-5 and V is TRBV25-1; no clear D. This CDR3 is 13 amino acids long. Germline V lookup: CDR1 MGHDK, CDR2 SYGVNS. V lost 3 bases and J lost 7, with 12 bases in between. The CDR3 bases are TGTGCCAGCAGTGACTTTCGCCGTACGACCCAGTACTTC. Encoded protein: CASSDFRRTTQYF.

The gene calls are TRBV9 and TRBJ2-7; a weak D match, TRBD2 (6 bases). Germline-derived CDR1 and CDR2 are SGDLS and YYNGEE. This CDR3 spans 13 amino acids. Deletions cut 4 bases from V and 7 bases from J, with 15 bases between. CDR3 amino acids: CASSFKPAGEQYF. CDR3 in DNA: TGTGCCAGCAGCTTCAAACCGGCGGGGGAGCAGTACTTC.